The clone carrying this TCR beta chain was recorded many times. Antigen specificity is unknown. V was cut by 7 bases and J by 6 bases, with 10 bases left in between. The CDR3 loop spans 11 amino acids. The germline V gene has CDR1 MNHEY and CDR2 SVGEGT. The data were obtained in a study of early T cells in non-severe SARS-CoV-2 infection. The wider study: Sequencing targeted bulk RNA from unsorted whole blood, leaving chains unpaired. General observations from the study: Using VDJdb, the matching emphasized anti-spike CD8 responses while missing private and CD4 specificities.

The TCR library protocol attached unique molecular identifiers to the individual cDNA molecules. TCRdb called the 5' RACE reads again in MiXCR, with one record for every CDR3 protein. The sample has more than 65,000 distinct CDR3 sequences; approximately 13% are singletons. The chain uses TRBV6-2 or TRBV6-3 and TRBJ2-7; TRBD2 is a possible D gene (5 bases). Sequencing was done on a sample of whole blood. This clonotype was sampled from an adult who was a healthcare worker with PCR-confirmed SARS-CoV-2 infection or an uninfected control (not recorded which). The CDR3 is CASTTGSEQYF. DNA for the CDR3: TGTGCCAGCACTACGGGATCCGAGCAGTACTTC.